This paragraph covers one TCR beta chain sequence. Antigen specificity is unknown. The CDR3 loop spans 16 amino acids. The V gene's germline CDR1 is MNHNY and CDR2 SVGAGI (reference sequence). Unmatched junction bases numbered 8, after V lost 5 bases and J lost 1 base. The data stem from a study of Ad26.COV2.S vaccination and SARS-CoV-2 variants. Study-wide findings and caveats: Those who received the vaccine showed greater spike-specific TCR breadth than those given placebo. Spike-specific responses of CD8+ and CD4+ T cells were reported to display substantial breadth after vaccination. Recipients of vaccine and of placebo showed similar breadth of their non-spike TCR repertoires.

Sequencing was performed with immunoSEQ multiplex PCR; in TCRdb, only in-frame clones are kept and a portion is missing. The sample contains some 350,000 clones, 92% of which appear only once. The J gene is TRBJ1-1, the V gene TRBV6-6; 9 positions agree with TRBD1. The input for sequencing was peripheral blood, taken after recovery from COVID-19. The clonotype comes from a human donor who had recovered from COVID-19. The CDR3 here is CASSSRQGVPNTEAFF. In nucleotides, the CDR3 is TGTGCCAGCAGTAGCCGACAGGGGGTTCCGAACACTGAAGCTTTCTTT.